This T cell receptor (beta chain) was documented in a study of T cells expressing NK-cell markers. Study context: From sorted CD3+CD56+NKG2C+, CD3+CD56+NKG2C- and CD3+CD56-NKG2C+ T cells came the TCR beta repertoires.

This CDR3 has 13 amino acids. Germline V gene sequence: CDR1 GTSNPN, CDR2 SVGIG (reference sequence). Synthesis of TCR beta cDNA relied on 5'RACE template switching carrying UMIs. TCRdb re-called the 5' RACE reads; one entry per CDR3 protein, DNA not given. The sample yields roughly 420,000 distinct CDR3 sequences, of which the top ten take up about 7.1%. Material for sequencing was blood T cells: a sorted CD56 or NKG2C T cell subset, CD4+ or CD8+ T cells, or bulk PBMC T cells (not recorded which). The receptor was derived from a woman between 18 and 70 years old in good health. This chain connects TRBV30 to TRBJ2-5; the D gene TCRdb calls, TRBD2, cannot be checked with no DNA. This CDR3 reads CAWRRTSVETQYF.